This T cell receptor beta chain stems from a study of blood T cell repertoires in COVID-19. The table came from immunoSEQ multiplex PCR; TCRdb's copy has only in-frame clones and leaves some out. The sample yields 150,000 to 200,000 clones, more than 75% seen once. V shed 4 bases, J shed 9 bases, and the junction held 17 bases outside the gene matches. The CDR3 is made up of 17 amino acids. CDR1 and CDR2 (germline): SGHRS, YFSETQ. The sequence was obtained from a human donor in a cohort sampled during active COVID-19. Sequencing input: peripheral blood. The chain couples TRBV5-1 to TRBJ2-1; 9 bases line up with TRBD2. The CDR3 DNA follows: TGCGCCAGCAGCGGCCTTCGGGAAGCGGGAGGTTATGGTGAGCAGTTCTTC. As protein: CASSGLREAGGYGEQFF.